These T cell receptor beta chains were read from a single sample in a study of identical twins. In TCRdb, the 5' RACE reads were re-called with MiXCR into one record per CDR3 protein. The data contain 500,000 or so distinct CDR3 sequences, approximately 22% of them singletons. The data also belong to a second study, concerning T cells expressing NK-cell markers.

Sequenced material: CD4+ T cells sorted from blood. These receptors all come from a woman aged 18 to 35 in good health. CDR3s include the opening cysteine and the closing phenylalanine or tryptophan. The D gene is left open where the match is weak. Clone size is stated in some rows and not others, as once, few, many or a class when expanded.

J | size | D | V | DNA | CDR3
TRBJ1-2 | few | NA | TRBV12-3/TRBV12-4 | TGTGCCAGCAGCGGACAGTTATATTTGGGCTACACCTTC | CASSGQLYLGYTF
TRBJ1-1 | NA | NA | TRBV7-2 | TGTGCCAGCAGCCCAGGCCACACTGAAGCTTTCTTT | CASSPGHTEAFF
TRBJ1-3 | few | NA | TRBV5-1 | TGCGCCAGCAGCTTGGGCTGGTCGGACACCATATATTTT | CASSLGWSDTIYF
TRBJ2-5 | many | NA | TRBV5-1 | TGCGCCAGCAGCTTGCAGGGGCCGGGACAAGAGACCCAGTACTTC | CASSLQGPGQETQYF
TRBJ2-3 | few | NA | TRBV10-3 | TGTGCCATCAGTGATCCGGGACGGAGAAAGAATACGCAGTATTTT | CAISDPGRRKNTQYF
TRBJ2-3 | few | NA | TRBV20-1 | TGCAGTGCTAGATCCCCGGGTGCCACAGATACGCAGTATTTT | CSARSPGATDTQYF
TRBJ1-1 | NA | NA | TRBV6-1 | TGTGCCAGCAGCCTGACAGGAGCGGGCAGCAAAGCTTTCTTT | CASSLTGAGSKAFF
TRBJ2-3 | few | TRBD2 | TRBV20-1 | TGCAGTGCACCTCTGCCCGGGGGGTTGGATACGCAGTATTTT | CSAPLPGGLDTQYF
TRBJ1-1 | few | NA | TRBV5-1 | TGCGCCAGCAGCTTCGGACAGCCGAACACTGAAGCTTTCTTT | CASSFGQPNTEAFF
TRBJ1-2 | NA | NA | TRBV11-2 | TGTGCCAGCAGCTTCACGGGGGCCAAGGGTGGCTACACCTTC | CASSFTGAKGGYTF
TRBJ1-2 | NA | TRBD1 | TRBV15 | TGTGCCACCAGCACCTTCCGGGACAGGGTCTTC | CATSTFRDRVF
TRBJ1-1 | NA | NA | TRBV2 | TGTGCCAGCAAGCTACAGGTGAACACTGAAGCTTTCTTT | CASKLQVNTEAFF
TRBJ2-1 | NA | TRBD1 | TRBV20-1 | TGCAGTGCTAGGAGGACAGGGACTAATGAGCAGTTCTTC | CSARRTGTNEQFF
TRBJ2-5 | NA | NA | TRBV2 | TGTGCCAGCACCGTCGAGGGGGAGACCCAGTACTTC | CASTVEGETQYF
TRBJ1-2 | NA | TRBD1 | TRBV2 | TGTGCCAGCAGTCAGGACAGGGGGTCGCTGACCTATGGCTACACCTTC | CASSQDRGSLTYGYTF
TRBJ1-1 | few | NA | TRBV5-6 | TGTGCCAGCACCATGGGGCCGCTGAACACTGAAGCTTTCTTT | CASTMGPLNTEAFF
TRBJ2-2 | many | TRBD1 | TRBV6-1 | TGTGCCAGCAGATGGACAGGGGGCAACACCGGGGAGCTGTTTTTT | CASRWTGGNTGELFF
TRBJ2-2 | NA | NA | TRBV5-6 | TGTGCCAGCGTTGGACCGGGCTTGGGGACCGGGGAGCTGTTTTTT | CASVGPGLGTGELFF
TRBJ2-2 | NA | NA | TRBV11-3 | TGTGCCAGCAGCTTTGATAATGCCGGGGAGCTGTTTTTT | CASSFDNAGELFF
TRBJ1-4 | NA | TRBD1 | TRBV6-5 | TGTGCCAGCAGTTACTCTGGACAGGGGAACGAAAAACTGTTTTTT | CASSYSGQGNEKLFF
TRBJ2-2 | few | NA | TRBV7-9 | TGTGCCAGCAGGCCGATCTACATTAACACCGGGGAGCTGTTTTTT | CASRPIYINTGELFF
TRBJ2-3 | NA | TRBD2 | TRBV5-6 | TGTGCCAGCAGCTATCGGACTAGCGGGAGCACAGATACGCAGTATTTT | CASSYRTSGSTDTQYF
TRBJ1-5 | few | TRBD1 | TRBV4-2 | TGTGCCAGCAGCCAAGCAACAGGGGGATTTTGGCAGCCCCAGCATTTT | CASSQATGGFWQPQHF